What follows is one TCR beta chain and its context. Its cognate antigen is unknown. The CDR3 covers 12 residues. The germline gives CDR1 SNHLY, CDR2 FYNNEI. The V end was cut by 2 bases, the J end by 7 bases, with 8 bases between. This record belongs to a study of cytomegalovirus exposure and HLA in healthy donors. Study results and limitations: Later on, an analysis showed TCR association rates differing by HLA locus, with DRB1 the most and HLA-C the fewest. Reportedly, HLA-A and HLA-B alleles of most subjects were accurately predicted from TCR beta.

Amplification used 60 Vbeta primers and 13 Jbeta primers. Some clones are missing from TCRdb's copy, which holds only in-frame ones; the method was immunoSEQ multiplex PCR. The table lists approximately 170,000 clones, roughly 77% of them singletons. This receptor was identified in a man in his late teens or twenties in good health and CMV-seropositive. The source material was PBMCs. This rearrangement joins TRBV2 to TRBJ1-2; D may be TRBD1 (5 bases). CDR3 loop: CASSETGPGYTF. The CDR3 DNA sequence: TGTGCCAGCAGTGAAACAGGTCCTGGCTACACCTTC.